These 15 T cell receptor beta chains share one sample of origin, sequenced in a study of cytomegalovirus exposure and HLA in healthy donors (dated by TCRdb to 2016 to 2017). Library creation used the immunoSEQ multiplex PCR assay. This is the immuneACCESS table as TCRdb keeps it, with only in-frame sequences that have V and J called. A part of the clones is gone; compared with another copy, unresolved V genes explain less than half, and the rest is unexplained. A total of about 130,000 clones appear in this sample, roughly 86% of them only once. Together, the top ten hold around 3.1% of the sample. Source material: PBMCs. The origin of the receptors is a man aged 25-40 years in good health and CMV-seronegative.

V gene TRBV15 combines with J gene TRBJ1-1; D may be TRBD1 (5 bases). The CDR3 sequence is 16 residues long. V dropped 0 bases and J dropped 0 bases, with 11 bases sitting between them. CDR1 is LNHNV, CDR2 YYDKDF, per germline (reference sequence). The CDR3 reads CATSRDKRDLNTEAFF. The CDR3 DNA reads TGTGCCACCAGCAGAGATAAGCGGGACTTGAACACTGAAGCTTTCTTT. The full variable domain, rest sourced from reference TRBV15 and TRBJ1-1, is DAMVIQNPRYQVTQFGKPVTLSCSQTLNHNVMYWYQQKSSQAPKLLFHYYDKDFNNEADTPDNFQSRRPNTSFCFLDIRSPGLGDTAMYLCATSRDKRDLNTEAFFGQGTRLTVV.

This clone came up once. The rearrangement joins TRBV15 to TRBJ2-5, with D possibly being TRBD2 (7 bases). This CDR3 has 15 residues. Germline loops: CDR1 LNHNV, CDR2 YYDKDF (reference sequence). Trimming shortened V by 1 base and J by 4 bases, and 13 bases separated the two germline ends. The CDR3 bases are TGTGCCACCAGCAGAGGTACAGGGAGGGGAGAGACCCAGTACTTC. This sequence encodes CATSRGTGRGETQYF. The full variable domain, completed using reference TRBV15 and TRBJ2-5, is DAMVIQNPRYQVTQFGKPVTLSCSQTLNHNVMYWYQQKSSQAPKLLFHYYDKDFNNEADTPDNFQSRRPNTSFCFLDIRSPGLGDTAMYLCATSRGTGRGETQYFGPGTRLLVL.

The chain links TRBV19 to TRBJ1-1; weak D call: TRBD1 (5 bases). Looked up from germline, CDR1 is LNHDA and CDR2 is SQIVND (reference sequence). The CDR3 runs to 15 residues. With 2 bases removed from V and 5 bases from J, the gap between germline ends came to 15 bases. The CDR3 sequence is CASSIYGTRGTEAFF. The CDR3 DNA sequence: TGTGCCAGTAGTATATACGGGACTCGGGGGACTGAAGCTTTCTTT.

V usage is TRBV19 and J usage is TRBJ1-1; D gene uncertain. The CDR3 covers 12 residues. V was trimmed by 7 bases and J by 3 bases, leaving 9 bases between them. The V gene's germline CDR1 is LNHDA and CDR2 SQIVND (reference sequence). The CDR3, as DNA: TGTGCCAGTACGGCGGGTTACACTGAAGCTTTCTTT. As protein: CASTAGYTEAFF.

The chain carries TRBV6-6 and TRBJ2-5, with D maybe TRBD2 (7 bases). The CDR3 contains 16 residues. Germline V CDR1 and CDR2: MNHNY, SVGAGI (reference sequence). The germline V and J ends were trimmed by 0 bases and 2 bases, with 13 bases remaining between them. CDR3 in DNA: TGTGCCAGCAGTTACTCGAGACGGGGGGCGCAAGAGACCCAGTACTTC. Amino acids: CASSYSRRGAQETQYF.

This chain joins TRBV19 and TRBJ1-5; 7 positions match TRBD1. Germline V lookup: CDR1 LNHDA, CDR2 SQIVND (reference sequence). CDR3 length: 14 residues. With 3 bases clipped from V and 7 bases from J, the junction kept 6 bases outside the gene matches. The CDR3 sequence is CASSMKTGYQPQHF. The CDR3 DNA sequence: TGTGCCAGTAGTATGAAGACAGGGTACCAGCCCCAGCATTTT.

V usage is TRBV6-5 and J usage is TRBJ2-5; 7 bases map to TRBD1. Trimming removed 5 bases from V and 5 bases from J; junction bases left unmatched: 8. Germline-derived CDR1 and CDR2 are MNHEY and SVGAGI. This CDR3 is built from 14 residues. The CDR3 bases are TGTGCCAGCAGTCTTAGACAGGGATTGGAGACCCAGTACTTC. The encoded protein is CASSLRQGLETQYF.

The gene calls are TRBV7-2 and TRBJ1-5; D gene unclear. CDR1 SGHTA and CDR2 FQGNSA come from the germline V gene. This CDR3 comprises 15 residues. V lost 1 base and J lost 3, with 10 bases in between. CDR3 residues: CASSLVAVLNQPQHF. The CDR3 region has the DNA TGTGCCAGCAGCTTAGTTGCGGTCCTCAATCAGCCCCAGCATTTT.

The rearrangement links TRBV10-3 to TRBJ2-1; D unresolved. The CDR3 totals 14 residues. Germline CDR1 ENHRY, CDR2 SYGVKD. V lost 2 bases and J 2 bases, leaving 7 bases between the germline ends. CDR3 sequence reads: CAISETSAYNEQFF. CDR3 sequence (DNA): TGTGCCATCAGTGAGACCTCAGCCTACAATGAGCAGTTCTTC.

The chain carries TRBV9 and TRBJ2-7; a weak D match, TRBD1 (6 bases). The V end lost 2 bases, the J end lost 2 bases, and 11 bases lay between the germline ends. Germline V gives CDR1 SGDLS, CDR2 YYNGEE. The CDR3 is 14 amino acids. Here the CDR3 reads CASSVGQSTYEQYF. Written as DNA, the CDR3 is TGTGCCAGCAGCGTCGGACAGTCGACCTACGAGCAGTACTTC.

V and J are TRBV5-1 and TRBJ1-1; the match to TRBD1 covers 7 bases. The V gene end was trimmed by 2 bases and the J gene end by 4 bases; junction bases not matched to a gene: 2. The germline gives CDR1 SGHRS, CDR2 YFSETQ. This CDR3 is built from 13 residues. The CDR3 nucleotides read TGCGCCAGCAGCTTCCAGGGGGGCACTGAAGCTTTCTTT. Its protein product is CASSFQGGTEAFF.

The sample holds one count of this clone. The rearrangement uses TRBV7-6 and TRBJ1-1; no clear D gene. Trimming removed 1 base from V and 0 bases from J, with 6 bases in between. The germline gives CDR1 SGHVS, CDR2 FNYEAQ. The length of the CDR3 is 14 residues. The CDR3: CASSLGLLNTEAFF. CDR3 bases: TGTGCCAGCAGCTTAGGGCTGTTGAACACTGAAGCTTTCTTT.

The chain couples TRBV28 to TRBJ2-7; weak D call: TRBD1 (5 bases). Per germline, CDR1 MDHEN and CDR2 SYDVKM. The CDR3 sequence is 15 residues long. Trimming took 5 bases from V and 0 from J, leaving 14 bases between them. CDR3 protein: CASSPRQIGSYEQYF. The CDR3 DNA reads TGTGCCAGCAGTCCTAGACAGATAGGCTCCTACGAGCAGTACTTC.

The CDR3 sequence is CASSSDRYNEQFF. CDR3 nucleotide sequence: TGTGCCAGCAGCTCGGACAGGTACAATGAGCAGTTCTTC. The rearrangement joins TRBV5-4 to TRBJ2-1; 7 positions match TRBD1. Germline CDR1 and CDR2: SGHNT and YYREEE (reference sequence). The CDR3 has 13 amino acids. The V segment lost 3 bases and the J segment 4 bases; nucleotides outside the gene matches: 1.

The genes are TRBV5-1 and TRBJ1-1, with D unclear. The CDR3 totals 14 residues. V lost 0 bases and J lost 4, with 10 bases in between. Germline loops: CDR1 SGHRS, CDR2 YFSETQ. CDR3 sequence reads: CASSLAPGSTEAFF. In nucleotides, the CDR3 is TGCGCCAGCAGCTTGGCCCCGGGAAGCACTGAAGCTTTCTTT.